The sequence of this T cell receptor beta chain was determined in a study of blood T cell repertoires in COVID-19. Study-wide background: PBMCs, B-cell-depleted T cells, or T cells provided the cDNA or gDNA that made up the material.

In the original processing: Estimated nucleated cell counts came from reference gene primer amplification. Produced via immunoSEQ multiplex PCR; TCRdb's table is partial and in-frame only. V and J calls and clone size are as listed in that table; D and trimming were resolved from the DNA. The sample consists of approximately 250,000 clones, 85% of them appearing once. V gave up 2 bases and J gave up 3 bases, with 11 bases separating them. Germline V lookup: CDR1 MNHEY, CDR2 SMNVEV (reference sequence). CDR3 length equals 15 residues. This TCR was recovered from a man aged 45-60 years with COVID-19, enrolled during active disease. V and J are TRBV27 and TRBJ2-1, with D maybe TRBD1 (5 bases). Sequencing input: peripheral blood. CDR3 sequence reads: CASSLKGRVYNEQFF. In DNA, the CDR3 is TGTGCCAGCAGTTTAAAGGGCAGGGTCTACAATGAGCAGTTCTTC.